Included here is one TCR beta chain sequence, with context. Around 200 ng DNA, about 30,000 T cell genomes, went into each sorted-subset replicate PCR. Clones were read by immunoSEQ multiplex PCR, and TCRdb kept only the in-frame ones, dropping some. The repertoire holds approximately 980,000 clones, with over 75% as singletons. The data were obtained in a study of shared clonotypes between healthy human individuals. The sample was memory CD4+ T cells sorted from blood. Subset here: CD45RA-negative fraction. The source of this sequence is a man between 18 and 29 years old in good health.

The CDR3 DNA reads TGTGCCAGCAGCCTCCAGACTCGGGGCTACACCTTC. It codes for CASSLQTRGYTF. V gene TRBV5-4 combines with J gene TRBJ1-2; D call uncertain. The CDR3 loop spans 12 amino acids. Trimming removed 4 bases at V and 8 bases at J, with 12 bases between. Per germline, CDR1 SGHNT and CDR2 YYREEE (reference sequence).